Below, one TCR beta chain is given with its context. What it binds is unknown. Researchers reported that TCR beta cDNA libraries carried unique molecular identifiers. cDNA molecules numbering about half a million came from roughly 1 to 10 million T cells. TCRdb fed the PCR reads into MiXCR, producing one record per CDR3 protein. The data show about 820,000 distinct CDR3 sequences, about 57% seen once. This sample stems from a study of post-analysis software for immune sequencing data. As for the study in general: Disease trajectories encompassed relapsing-remitting, secondary progressive and progressive-relapsing multiple sclerosis. Study results and limitations: Controls showed lower frequencies than patients for roughly five TRBV segments, and TRBV5-6, TRBV5-1 and TRBV20-1 were among these. Controls showed significantly higher normalized Chao1 diversity than did multiple sclerosis patients. With F measure, samples from one preparation batch clustered together strongly.

The ends were cut back, 3 bases at V and 2 bases at J, with 14 bases in the middle. Germline V gives CDR1 LNHNV, CDR2 YYDKDF (reference sequence). The CDR3 extends over 16 amino acids. The chain recombines TRBV15 with TRBJ2-1; tentatively, D is TRBD2 (5 bases). The sequence came from a girl under 18 with multiple sclerosis. Sequencing was performed on blood. CDR3 nucleotide sequence: TGTGCCACCAGCAGTGCGGGTGTCAGCCCCTACAATGAGCAGTTCTTC. Its translation: CATSSAGVSPYNEQFF.